These 30 T cell receptor beta chains were sequenced from one sample in a study of beta chain features in type 1 diabetes. As every portion of the isolated RNA was reverse transcribed, the sequencing read expressed TCRB transcripts. TCRdb's copy holds only in-frame clones and misses some; the assay was immunoSEQ multiplex PCR. The sample records some 150,000 clones, roughly 10% being singletons. The sequencing input was central memory CD4+ T cells from blood. Receptors were obtained from a woman aged 40-49 years in good health.

The sample holds many counts of this clone. This chain links TRBV7-9 with TRBJ1-6; 8 bases fit TRBD1. Germline V CDR1 and CDR2: SEHNR, FQNEAQ (reference sequence). J gave up 8 bases and V 3 bases, and 6 bases lay outside the gene matches. This CDR3 is 15 amino acids long. CDR3 nucleotide sequence: TGTGCCAGCAGCTTGCAGGGACAGGTGGATTCACCCCTCCACTTT. Residues: CASSLQGQVDSPLHF.

This clone was detected ten times or more. The chain recombines TRBV25-1 with TRBJ1-1; weak D call: TRBD1 (5 bases). CDR3 length: 14 amino acids. The germline gives CDR1 MGHDK, CDR2 SYGVNS. V was clipped by 1 base and J by 4 bases, with 10 bases between them. Here the CDR3 reads CASSESGRGTEAFF. As DNA, the CDR3 is TGTGCCAGCAGTGAATCGGGGAGGGGCACTGAAGCTTTCTTT.

The table lists this clone with a few counts. The V call is TRBV6-4, the J call TRBJ2-6; 7 positions match TRBD1. CDR3 length equals 14 residues. The V gene's germline CDR1 is MRHNA and CDR2 SNTAGT. J lost 3 bases, V lost 9 bases, and 5 bases had no gene match. The CDR3 is CARKQGNGANVLTF. CDR3 sequence (DNA): TGTGCCAGGAAACAGGGGAATGGGGCCAACGTCCTGACTTTC.

V gene TRBV7-2 combines with J gene TRBJ2-2; 8 bases line up with TRBD2. CDR3 length: 17 amino acids. With V trimmed by 5 bases and J by 4 bases, 12 bases remained unmatched. Germline lookup yields CDR1 SGHTA and CDR2 FQGNSA. The CDR3: CASSPDRGLGVTGELFF. In DNA form, the CDR3 reads TGTGCCAGCAGCCCCGACCGGGGACTAGGCGTCACCGGGGAGCTGTTTTTT.

The chain combines TRBV4-1 with TRBJ2-3, with D possibly TRBD2 on 6 matching bases. There are 14 residues in the CDR3. Trimming took 3 bases from V and 3 from J, leaving 10 bases between them. Germline V gene sequence: CDR1 MGHRA, CDR2 YSYEKL. This CDR3 reads CASSQGLGTDTQYF. In nucleotides, the CDR3 is TGCGCCAGCAGCCAGGGACTTGGGACAGATACGCAGTATTTT.

Ten or more counts support this clone. The chain recombines TRBV4-3 with TRBJ2-7; tentatively, D is TRBD1 (5 bases). V lost 4 bases and J 4 bases, leaving 11 bases between the germline ends. This CDR3 comprises 13 residues. Germline assignment: CDR1 LGHNA and CDR2 YSLEER. The CDR3 loop is CASSRTQAYEQYF. The CDR3 nucleotides read TGCGCCAGCAGCCGAACACAGGCGTACGAGCAGTACTTC.

This clone was counted many times. For the CDR3, the DNA is TGCGCCAGCAGCCAAGCCCCGGGACAGACTAATGAAAAACTGTTTTTT. Its protein is CASSQAPGQTNEKLFF. The chain joins TRBV4-1 to TRBJ1-4; 7 nucleotides align to TRBD1. The ends lost 1 base at V and 2 bases at J; junction bases unmatched: 4. The CDR3 length is 16 residues. Germline V gene sequence: CDR1 MGHRA, CDR2 YSYEKL.

This clone was seen a handful of times. The V and J genes are TRBV5-1 and TRBJ2-2; TRBD2 matches 8 bases. Germline V gene lookup returns CDR1 SGHRS and CDR2 YFSETQ. CDR3 length equals 15 residues. J gave up 4 bases and V 3 bases, and 5 bases lay outside the gene matches. The CDR3 protein is CASSWGSGGTGELFF. CDR3 sequence (DNA): TGCGCCAGCAGCTGGGGGAGCGGGGGCACCGGGGAGCTGTTTTTT.

This clone was observed many times. The chain is built from TRBV21-1 and TRBJ2-2; the table gives TRBD1 as D, unverified against the DNA. TRBV21-1 is described as a pseudogene. The CDR3 totals 12 residues. The CDR3, as DNA: TGTGCCAGCGAAGGGGACACCGGGGAGCTGTTTTTT. It is translated as CASEGDTGELFF.

In its sample, this clone was seen a few times. This chain uses TRBV6-1 with TRBJ2-7; D is perhaps TRBD2 (6 bases). CDR3 length equals 13 residues. Trimming left V 3 bases short and J 7 bases short, with 13 bases between. The germline V gene encodes CDR1 MNHNS and CDR2 SASEGT. The CDR3 loop is CASSDQGDWEQYF. The CDR3 coding sequence is TGTGCCAGCAGTGACCAAGGGGACTGGGAGCAGTACTTC.

This chain uses TRBV11-2 with TRBJ2-7, with 8 nucleotides matching TRBD2. CDR3 length equals 18 residues. The germline V gene encodes CDR1 SGHAT and CDR2 FQNNGV. J gave up 5 bases and V 2 bases, and 17 bases lay outside the gene matches. The CDR3 nucleotides are TGTGCCAGCAGCTTATTTAGGGCTCCGGGACTAGGGTTGGACGAGCAGTACTTC. As protein: CASSLFRAPGLGLDEQYF.

The chain employs TRBV29-1 and TRBJ1-2; TRBD1 agrees at 8 bases. With 3 bases clipped from V and 4 bases from J, the junction kept 7 bases outside the gene matches. The length of the CDR3 is 14 residues. Germline V CDR1 and CDR2: SQVTM, ANQGSEA. The CDR3 DNA sequence: TGCAGCGTTGATGAAGGGGGACAGGCCTATGGCTACACCTTC. Its translation is CSVDEGGQAYGYTF. Using reference TRBV29-1 and TRBJ1-2 for the parts outside the CDR3, the full variable domain is SAVISQKPSRDICQRGTSLTIQCQVDSQVTMMFWYRQQPGQSLTLIATANQGSEATYESGFVIDKFPISRPNLTFSTLTVSNMSPEDSSIYLCSVDEGGQAYGYTFGSGTRLTVV.

The chain has TRBV7-8 and TRBJ2-3; 11 bases match TRBD2. Germline CDR1 SGHVS, CDR2 FQNEAQ. V dropped 9 bases and J dropped 4; count of bases not matched to a gene: 12. CDR3 size: 16 residues. The CDR3 reads CASSKVAGGPSDTQYF. The CDR3 DNA reads TGTGCCAGTTCGAAGGTAGCGGGGGGGCCTTCAGATACGCAGTATTTT.

This clone occurred a few times. This chain connects TRBV6-1 to TRBJ1-2; D is undetermined. The germline V gene encodes CDR1 MNHNS and CDR2 SASEGT. V lost 2 bases and J lost 6, with 10 bases in between. This CDR3 contains 13 residues. The CDR3 nucleotides are TGTGCCAGCAGTGAAACGCAGGCCGATGGCTACACCTTC. Its translation: CASSETQADGYTF.

This chain joins TRBV18 and TRBJ2-5; D is undetermined. Per the germline V gene, CDR1 is KGHSH and CDR2 is LQKENI. Trimming left V 3 bases short and J 5 bases short, with 13 bases between. CDR3 length: 14 residues. CDR3 sequence (DNA): TGTGCCAGCTCACCCGCTTTGCAGGCGGAGACCCAGTACTTC. Protein product: CASSPALQAETQYF.

The chain employs TRBV6-5 and TRBJ1-2; possible D gene TRBD1, 6 bases. CDR3 length equals 15 residues. Germline loops: CDR1 MNHEY, CDR2 SVGAGI. Trimming removed 4 bases at V and 0 bases at J, with 12 bases between. CDR3 in amino acids: CASSSRGRANYGYTF. The CDR3 DNA is TGTGCCAGCAGTTCCAGGGGTCGAGCTAACTATGGCTACACCTTC.

This sequence joins TRBV2 and TRBJ1-1, with 7 bases that match TRBD1. V trimming: 7 bases; J trimming: 7 bases; junction bases outside the gene matches: 6. Per the germline V gene, CDR1 is SNHLY and CDR2 is FYNNEI. The CDR3 totals 12 residues. The CDR3 loop is CASTPTGDEAFF. The DNA of the CDR3 is TGTGCCAGCACCCCTACAGGGGATGAAGCTTTCTTT.

This clone was seen a handful of times. The chain employs TRBV7-2 and TRBJ2-1; 10 nucleotides match TRBD2. Germline CDR1 is SGHTA and CDR2 is FQGNSA. V dropped 1 base and J dropped 6; count of bases not matched to a gene: 3. The CDR3 is 15 residues long. CDR3 loop: CASSLVAGGSNEQFF. The CDR3 DNA is TGTGCCAGCAGCTTAGTAGCGGGGGGTAGCAATGAGCAGTTCTTC.

This clone was detected ten times or more. V and J are TRBV2 and TRBJ1-5, with 7 positions matching TRBD1. Germline V gene lookup returns CDR1 SNHLY and CDR2 FYNNEI. V dropped 6 bases and J dropped 3; count of bases not matched to a gene: 5. CDR3 length: 14 amino acids. The CDR3 DNA reads TGTGCCAGCAGCTCGGGACAGAACAATCAGCCCCAGCATTTT. This codes for CASSSGQNNQPQHF.

V is TRBV10-3 and J is TRBJ1-6; D unresolved. CDR1 is ENHRY and CDR2 is SYGVKD in the germline V gene. Trimming pared 9 bases from V and 5 bases from J, leaving 14 bases between. This CDR3 has 14 residues. The CDR3 here is CAIKGGINNSPLHF. The CDR3 DNA reads TGTGCCATTAAGGGAGGGATCAATAATTCACCCCTCCACTTT.

The chain uses TRBV6-5 and TRBJ1-5; 7 positions match TRBD1. This CDR3 is 16 amino acids long. Per germline, CDR1 MNHEY and CDR2 SVGAGI. The V and J ends lost 0 bases and 0 bases, in that order; junction bases with no gene match: 2. The chain's CDR3 is CASSYSGQYSNQPQHF. Here the CDR3 DNA reads TGTGCCAGCAGTTACTCGGGACAGTATAGCAATCAGCCCCAGCATTTT.

The V call is TRBV29-1, the J call TRBJ2-2; TRBD1 matches 7 bases. The CDR3 has 14 residues. Germline CDR1 is SQVTM and CDR2 is ANQGSEA. J was trimmed by 4 bases and V by 7 bases; bases with no gene match: 9. The CDR3 here is CSASQGLGTGELFF. The CDR3 DNA reads as TGCAGCGCTTCACAGGGGTTGGGCACCGGGGAGCTGTTTTTT.

The chain joins TRBV2 to TRBJ2-1, with D perhaps TRBD2 (7 bases). The germline CDR1 and CDR2 sequences are SNHLY and FYNNEI. The CDR3 extends over 16 amino acids. V gave up 7 bases and J gave up 1 base, with 17 bases separating them. The CDR3 is CASTIDGGASYNEQFF. The CDR3 bases are TGTGCCAGCACCATCGATGGGGGGGCTTCCTACAATGAGCAGTTCTTC.

This clone was observed a handful of times. The chain combines TRBV7-9 with TRBJ1-1; TRBD1 agrees at 7 bases. CDR1 and CDR2 from the germline V gene are SEHNR and FQNEAQ (reference sequence). CDR3 length: 17 amino acids. The V segment lost 5 bases and the J segment 0 bases; nucleotides outside the gene matches: 12. The CDR3 protein is CASSHLALGQMNTEAFF. The CDR3, as DNA: TGTGCCAGCAGCCACCTTGCCTTGGGACAGATGAACACTGAAGCTTTCTTT.

V is TRBV7-8 and J is TRBJ1-2, with a possible D match to TRBD1 (5 bases). Looked up from germline, CDR1 is SGHVS and CDR2 is FQNEAQ. V gave up 7 bases and J gave up 8 bases, with 11 bases separating them. This CDR3 has 11 residues. CDR3 coding DNA: TGTGCCAGCACCACCGGGGGGGGCTACACCTTC. Protein: CASTTGGGYTF.

V is TRBV6-5 and J is TRBJ1-2; TRBD1 is a possible D gene (5 bases). Germline V gene data show CDR1 as MNHEY and CDR2 as SVGAGI. V was pared by 0 bases and J by 4 bases, with 6 bases between. The CDR3 totals 13 residues. The CDR3 region is CASSYSGGYGYTF. The CDR3 coding sequence is TGTGCCAGCAGTTACTCCGGGGGCTATGGCTACACCTTC.

The chain has TRBV9 and TRBJ1-2; 7 bases line up with TRBD1. CDR3 length: 14 amino acids. V lost 2 bases, J lost 5 bases, and 6 bases stayed unmatched. Germline CDR1 and CDR2: SGDLS and YYNGEE. This CDR3 is CASSVKGGGYGYTF. The CDR3 DNA is TGTGCCAGCAGCGTGAAAGGGGGCGGGTATGGCTACACCTTC.

This chain connects TRBV2 to TRBJ2-3; TRBD2 might be the D (7 bases). The CDR3 extends over 13 amino acids. Trimming left V 7 bases short and J 6 bases short, with 14 bases between. Looked up from germline, CDR1 is SNHLY and CDR2 is FYNNEI. CDR3 in DNA: TGTGCCAGCATGGTCGCGGGGGCGGATACGCAGTATTTT. Translation: CASMVAGADTQYF.

The table lists this clone with a few counts. The V gene is TRBV7-2, the J gene TRBJ1-1; D remains unclear. V was pared by 5 bases and J by 2 bases, with 21 bases between. From germline, CDR1 is SGHTA and CDR2 FQGNSA. This CDR3 spans 17 amino acids. The CDR3 region is CASSKIFIGPTNTEAFF. Here the CDR3 DNA reads TGTGCCAGCAGCAAAATATTTATTGGGCCCACCAACACTGAAGCTTTCTTT.

This clone was counted ten times or more. The chain recombines TRBV5-8 with TRBJ2-6; 7 bases fit TRBD1. CDR1 and CDR2 (germline): SGHTS, YDEGEE. The CDR3 runs 18 residues. After removal of 2 bases from V and 4 bases from J, the junction contained 12 bases not matched to a gene. The CDR3 nucleotides read TGTGCCAGCAGCTTATCGGCAGGGGGTTCGTCGGGGGCCAACGTCCTGACTTTC. It codes for CASSLSAGGSSGANVLTF.